A selection of T cell receptor beta chains follows, all from one sample in a study of metastatic and nonmetastatic thyroid tumors. TCRdb called clones again from the PCR reads with MiXCR. The data hold about 52,000 clones, with about 15% observed a single time. Sequenced input: blood. The receptors come from a female donor with papillary thyroid cancer or a benign thyroid nodule (not recorded which). Some clones in this sample may be carry-over from other donors' samples. CDR3s include the opening cysteine and the closing phenylalanine or tryptophan. A D gene is named only where the DNA matches it firmly. For some rows the clone size is stated as once, few or many, or as a class when expanded; others skip it.

j_call clone_size v_call d_call cdr3_aa
TRBJ1-6 . TRBV20-1 TRBD1 CSATTGGLNNSPLHF
TRBJ2-3 few TRBV28 . CASSSERESSTDTQYF
TRBJ1-1 . TRBV4-1 TRBD1 CASSWTGSSVEAFF
TRBJ2-3 many TRBV6-1 . CASSEMGGGSDTQYF
TRBJ2-1 many TRBV6-1 TRBD2 CASTELAVSYNEQFF
TRBJ1-2 many TRBV30 . CAWTPRAPTYGYTF
TRBJ2-7 many TRBV6-1 . CASSRGTPVGEQYF
TRBJ2-3 many TRBV28 TRBD2 CASSSERESATDTQYF
TRBJ2-6 . TRBV19 . CASSFHMVSGANVLTF
TRBJ2-1 . TRBV20-1 . CSALERGRNHSYNEQFF
TRBJ1-6 . TRBV11-2 . CASSPLAGSAYNSPLHF
TRBJ1-2 . TRBV30 . CAWTRIRSGGYTF
TRBJ2-7 many TRBV7-9 . CAGSFHHEQYF
TRBJ2-7 many TRBV20-1 . CSARDLVGYEQYF
TRBJ2-2 . TRBV7-6 . CASSGATENTGWLFF
TRBJ2-2 many TRBV6-4 TRBD2 CASRPAGAAGELFF
TRBJ1-5 many TRBV6-1 . CAVSGEQPQHF
TRBJ2-7 many TRBV6-1 . CATERPSYEQYF
TRBJ2-5 many TRBV28 TRBD1 CASSLMTDRGAETQYF
TRBJ2-1 many TRBV4-1 . CASSLRPWGTNEQFF
TRBJ1-5 many TRBV2 TRBD1 CASILRAGQGLQPQHF
TRBJ2-7 . TRBV6-1 . CASSEGELGPYGRYF
TRBJ2-6 few TRBV6-5 TRBD1 CASRSGGQGAFGANVLTF